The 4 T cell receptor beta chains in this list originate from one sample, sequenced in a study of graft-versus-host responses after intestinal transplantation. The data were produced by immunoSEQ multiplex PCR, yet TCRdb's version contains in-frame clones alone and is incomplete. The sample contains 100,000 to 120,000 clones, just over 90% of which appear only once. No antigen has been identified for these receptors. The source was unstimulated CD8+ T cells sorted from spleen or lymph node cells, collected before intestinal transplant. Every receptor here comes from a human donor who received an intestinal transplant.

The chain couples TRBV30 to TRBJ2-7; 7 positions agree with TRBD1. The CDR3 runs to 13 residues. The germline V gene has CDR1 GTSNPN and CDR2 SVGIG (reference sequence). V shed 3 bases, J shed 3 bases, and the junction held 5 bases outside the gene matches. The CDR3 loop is CAWRRGQLYEQYF. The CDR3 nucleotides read TGTGCCTGGAGGAGGGGACAGCTCTACGAGCAGTACTTC.

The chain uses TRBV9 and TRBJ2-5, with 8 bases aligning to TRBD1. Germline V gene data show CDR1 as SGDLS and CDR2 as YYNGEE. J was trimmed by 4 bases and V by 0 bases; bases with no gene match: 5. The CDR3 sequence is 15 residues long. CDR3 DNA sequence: TGTGCCAGCAGCGTAGGACAGGGGCAGGGAGAGACCCAGTACTTC. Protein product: CASSVGQGQGETQYF.

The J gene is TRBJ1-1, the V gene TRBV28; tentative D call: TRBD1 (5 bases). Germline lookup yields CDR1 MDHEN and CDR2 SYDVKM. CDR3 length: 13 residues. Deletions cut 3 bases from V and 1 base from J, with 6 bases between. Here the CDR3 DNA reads TGTGCCAGCAGTTTCGGGGCGAACACTGAAGCTTTCTTT. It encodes CASSFGANTEAFF.

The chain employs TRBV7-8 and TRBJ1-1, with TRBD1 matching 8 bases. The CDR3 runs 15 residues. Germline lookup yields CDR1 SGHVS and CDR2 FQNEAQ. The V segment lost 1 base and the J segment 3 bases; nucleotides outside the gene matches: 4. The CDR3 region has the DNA TGTGCCAGCAGCTTAGTGCAGGGGGCCGACACTGAAGCTTTCTTT. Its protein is CASSLVQGADTEAFF.